This TCR beta chain was identified in a study of blood T cell repertoires in COVID-19. The wider study: Samples representing acute and convalescent COVID-19 were sourced from the United States, Italy and Spain. PBMCs, B-cell-depleted T cells, or T cells were the source of the cDNA or gDNA that made up the material.

Germline V CDR1 and CDR2: KGHSH, LQKENI. The V and J ends lost 4 bases and 0 bases, in that order; junction bases with no gene match: 1. There are 15 residues in the CDR3. This clone was recorded a few times. As processed by the authors: Quantification of nucleated cells was approximated via reference gene primer amplification. Measured with immunoSEQ multiplex PCR; TCRdb has only the in-frame clones, and not every one. V, J and clone size reflect that table, while D and trimming were determined from the DNA. The table lists about 300,000 clones, 89% of them singletons. The receptor comes from a man younger than 35 who had recovered from COVID-19. This chain links TRBV18 with TRBJ1-5; the match to TRBD1 covers 9 bases. Specimen: peripheral blood. The CDR3 nucleotides are TGTGCCAGCTCACGGGGACAGGGTAGCAATCAGCCCCAGCATTTT. It specifies CASSRGQGSNQPQHF. Supplemented by reference TRBV18 and TRBJ1-5, the full variable domain reads NAGVMQNPRHLVRRRGQEARLRCSPMKGHSHVYWYRQLPEEGLKFMVYLQKENIIDESGMPKERFSAEFPKEGPSILRIQQVVRGDSAAYFCASSRGQGSNQPQHFGDGTRLSIL.